These 12 T cell receptor beta chains share one sample of origin, sequenced in a study of blood T cell repertoires in COVID-19. Profiling relied on immunoSEQ multiplex PCR, and the TCRdb table lists in-frame clones only, not all of them. The repertoire holds fewer than 450,000 clones, with around 88% as singletons. Input material: peripheral blood. All receptors come from a woman between 50 and 59 years old with COVID-19, enrolled during active disease.

This clone occurred once. V usage is TRBV6-5 and J usage is TRBJ1-2, with 7 nucleotides matching TRBD1. The CDR3 is 13 amino acids. With V trimmed by 5 bases and J by 8 bases, 8 bases remained unmatched. Germline assignment: CDR1 MNHEY and CDR2 SVGAGI. CDR3 sequence: CASSQSDRKGYTF. The CDR3 nucleotides read TGTGCCAGCAGTCAATCGGACAGGAAGGGCTACACCTTC.

CDR3 DNA: TGTGCCAGCAGTAAGGCCGGACAGAGAAACACCATATATTTT. It codes for CASSKAGQRNTIYF. The V gene is TRBV6-5, the J gene TRBJ1-3; a possible D gene is TRBD1 (6 bases). Per the germline V gene, CDR1 is MNHEY and CDR2 is SVGAGI. The V end was cut by 5 bases, the J end by 5 bases, with 13 bases between. The CDR3 has 14 amino acids.

The gene calls are TRBV19 and TRBJ1-2; D gene unclear. Deletions cut 7 bases from V and 8 bases from J, with 14 bases between. CDR3 length: 12 amino acids. CDR1 is LNHDA and CDR2 is SQIVND in the germline V gene (reference sequence). CDR3 coding DNA: TGTGCCAGTAAGGAGGAGGCTGGGGGCTACACCTTC. The encoded protein is CASKEEAGGYTF.

The chain is built from TRBV6-5 and TRBJ1-2; TRBD1 agrees at 7 bases. The germline gives CDR1 MNHEY, CDR2 SVGAGI. CDR3 size: 13 residues. V shed 6 bases, J shed 2 bases, and the junction held 3 bases outside the gene matches. CDR3 coding DNA: TGTGCCAGCAGAGGACAGGCGAACTATGGCTACACCTTC. Amino acid sequence: CASRGQANYGYTF.

This clone occurred once. The chain employs TRBV19 and TRBJ1-3; 8 nucleotides line up with TRBD1. From germline, CDR1 is LNHDA and CDR2 SQIVND (reference sequence). After removal of 8 bases from V and 1 base from J, the junction contained 4 bases not matched to a gene. CDR3 length: 14 amino acids. The CDR3 sequence is CASGQGQSGNTIYF. The CDR3 DNA is TGTGCCAGTGGACAGGGACAATCTGGAAACACCATATATTTT.

The rearrangement joins TRBV29-1 to TRBJ2-2; TRBD2 matches at 14 bases. CDR1 is SQVTM, CDR2 ANQGSEA, per germline. The CDR3 loop spans 16 amino acids. V trimming: 4 bases; J trimming: 7 bases; junction bases outside the gene matches: 8. The CDR3 region has the DNA TGCAGCGTTGGGATGACTAGCGGGGGGGCTCGCGGGGAGCTGTTTTTT. Its protein product is CSVGMTSGGARGELFF.

The rearrangement joins TRBV30 to TRBJ2-5; 11 nucleotides match TRBD2. CDR1 and CDR2 from the germline V gene are GTSNPN and SVGIG (reference sequence). This CDR3 contains 15 residues. With V trimmed by 0 bases and J by 5 bases, 5 bases remained unmatched. The CDR3 DNA reads as TGTGCCTGGAGTGTACTGGGACTAGCGGCGGAGACCCAGTACTTC. This gives the protein CAWSVLGLAAETQYF.

The rearrangement joins TRBV29-1 to TRBJ2-3, with unresolved D. CDR1 and CDR2 (germline): SQVTM, ANQGSEA. The CDR3 spans 14 residues. V was clipped by 4 bases and J by 2 bases, with 13 bases between them. The CDR3: CSVATQTTTDTQYF. The CDR3 DNA follows: TGCAGCGTTGCCACACAGACCACCACAGATACGCAGTATTTT.

The rearrangement links TRBV7-2 to TRBJ2-5, with D maybe TRBD2 (5 bases). V was clipped by 5 bases and J by 5 bases, with 15 bases between them. Germline CDR1 reads SGHTA; CDR2 reads FQGNSA. CDR3 length: 14 residues. DNA of the CDR3: TGTGCCAGCAGCCCCGCCGGGGTCGGGGAGACCCAGTACTTC. Amino acids: CASSPAGVGETQYF.

V usage is TRBV5-1 and J usage is TRBJ1-1; a weak D match, TRBD1 (5 bases). This CDR3 region has 14 residues. Germline V gene data show CDR1 as SGHRS and CDR2 as YFSETQ. V gave up 4 bases and J gave up 5 bases, with 15 bases separating them. The CDR3 region has the DNA TGCGCCAGCAGCCCGGGAGGAGGGGAGACTGAAGCTTTCTTT. This gives the protein CASSPGGGETEAFF.

The chain uses TRBV6-5 and TRBJ1-2, with 9 bases matching TRBD1. The J segment lost 2 bases and the V segment lost 6 bases, leaving 4 bases of the junction unmatched. This CDR3 region has 14 residues. Per the germline V gene, CDR1 is MNHEY and CDR2 is SVGAGI. CDR3 sequence: CASRTTGGNYGYTF. In DNA form, the CDR3 reads TGTGCCAGCAGAACCACAGGGGGCAACTATGGCTACACCTTC.

In this sample, this clone turned up a few times. The J gene is TRBJ2-2, the V gene TRBV5-6, with D tentatively TRBD2 (5 bases). The germline V and J ends were trimmed by 4 bases and 4 bases, with 20 bases remaining between them. CDR1 SGHDT and CDR2 YYEEEE come from the germline V gene. This CDR3 spans 17 amino acids. The CDR3 sequence: CASSPQFLAPGTGELFF. In DNA form, the CDR3 reads TGTGCCAGCAGCCCTCAATTCCTAGCTCCCGGCACCGGGGAGCTGTTTTTT.